The clone carrying this T cell receptor (beta chain) was counted at least ten times. As yet, its antigen is unknown. MiXCR, run by TCRdb on the 5' RACE reads, gives a single entry per CDR3 protein. The table shows under 200,000 distinct CDR3 sequences, with roughly 11% occurring only once. The CDR3 is made up of 12 amino acids. CDR1 is LGHDT, CDR2 YNNKEL, per germline (reference sequence). The V end was cut by 6 bases, the J end by 4 bases, with 9 bases between. The data originate from a study of CD8 T cells in ankylosing spondylitis. Study-wide points: Clones that were linked to disease were CD8+ and were relatively rare in peripheral blood.

The genes are TRBV3-1 and TRBJ1-2, with D possibly being TRBD1 (6 bases). The TCR sequence derives from a male donor with ankylosing spondylitis or in good health (not recorded which). Sample: blood, either unsorted or a sorted T cell fraction (not recorded which). The CDR3 DNA follows: TGTGCCAGCAGGTCAGGGGCCTATGGCTACACCTTC. Its protein is CASRSGAYGYTF.